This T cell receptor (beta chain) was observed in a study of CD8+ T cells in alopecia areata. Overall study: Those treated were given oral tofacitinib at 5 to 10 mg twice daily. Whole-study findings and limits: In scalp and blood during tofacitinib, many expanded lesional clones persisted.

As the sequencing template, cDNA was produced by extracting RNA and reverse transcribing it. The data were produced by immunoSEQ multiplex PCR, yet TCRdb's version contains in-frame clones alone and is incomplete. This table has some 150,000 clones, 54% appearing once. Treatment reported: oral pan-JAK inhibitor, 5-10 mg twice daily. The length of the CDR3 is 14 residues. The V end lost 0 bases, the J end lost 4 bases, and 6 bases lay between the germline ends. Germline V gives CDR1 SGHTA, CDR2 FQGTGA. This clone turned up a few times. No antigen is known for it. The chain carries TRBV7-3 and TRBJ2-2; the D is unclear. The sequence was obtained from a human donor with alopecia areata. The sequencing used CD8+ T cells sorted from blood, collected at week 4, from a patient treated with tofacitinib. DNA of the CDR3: TGTGCCAGCAGCTTAACCGGTACCACCGGGGAGCTGTTTTTT. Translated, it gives CASSLTGTTGELFF.